The 3 T cell receptor beta chains below come from one sample, sequenced in a study of technical replicates of blood from a handful of donors. The method was immunoSEQ multiplex PCR; TCRdb's version includes in-frame clones alone and lacks a portion of them. The sample carries 65,000 to 80,000 clones, 80% to 95% recorded once. The sequenced sample was T cells isolated from PBMCs. Receptors originate from a human donor in good health.

V and J are TRBV27 and TRBJ2-1, with D uncertain. With 7 bases removed from V and 10 bases from J, the gap between germline ends came to 17 bases. The CDR3 spans 13 residues. The germline CDR1 and CDR2 sequences are MNHEY and SMNVEV (reference sequence). CDR3 DNA: TGTGCCAGCACCTTGAGGAGAGGTGGAGAGCAGTTCTTC. Amino acid sequence: CASTLRRGGEQFF.

The chain joins TRBV15 to TRBJ1-1; D remains ambiguous. Trimming removed 3 bases from V and 1 base from J, with 9 bases in between. This CDR3 contains 14 residues. CDR1 is LNHNV, CDR2 YYDKDF, per germline (reference sequence). CDR3 DNA: TGTGCCACCAGCAGGAGGCGGGAGAACACTGAAGCTTTCTTT. It specifies CATSRRRENTEAFF.

This chain connects TRBV25-1 to TRBJ2-5; D is uncertain. The ends were cut back, 2 bases at V and 1 base at J, with 5 bases in the middle. CDR3 length equals 13 residues. CDR1 is MGHDK and CDR2 is SYGVNS in the germline V gene. CDR3 loop: CASSERAQETQYF. For the CDR3, the DNA is TGTGCCAGCAGTGAACGAGCCCAAGAGACCCAGTACTTC.